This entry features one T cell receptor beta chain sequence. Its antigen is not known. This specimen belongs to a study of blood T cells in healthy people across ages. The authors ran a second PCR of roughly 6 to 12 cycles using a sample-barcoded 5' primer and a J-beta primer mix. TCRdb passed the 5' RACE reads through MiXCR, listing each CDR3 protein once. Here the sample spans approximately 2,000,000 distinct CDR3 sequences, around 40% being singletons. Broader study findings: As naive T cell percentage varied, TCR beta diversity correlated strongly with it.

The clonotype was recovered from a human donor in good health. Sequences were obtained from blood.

The CDR3 sequence is CASRGRTSGGNEQFF. The CDR3 nucleotides are TGTGCCAGCAGGGGTAGGACTAGCGGGGGTAATGAGCAGTTCTTC. The chain combines TRBV2 with TRBJ2-1, with 13 bases that match TRBD2. Germline V gene lookup returns CDR1 SNHLY and CDR2 FYNNEI. The CDR3 runs to 15 residues. Trimming removed 6 bases from V and 7 bases from J; junction bases left unmatched: 6.